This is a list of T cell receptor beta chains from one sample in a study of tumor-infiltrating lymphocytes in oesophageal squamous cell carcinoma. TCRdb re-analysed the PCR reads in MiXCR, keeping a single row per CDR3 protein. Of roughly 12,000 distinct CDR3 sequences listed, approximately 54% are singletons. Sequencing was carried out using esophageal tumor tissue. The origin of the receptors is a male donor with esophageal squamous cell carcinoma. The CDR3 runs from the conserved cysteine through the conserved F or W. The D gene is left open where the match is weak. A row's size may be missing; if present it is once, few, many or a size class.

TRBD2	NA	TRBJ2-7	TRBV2	CASSEALRTSQQYF	TGTGCCAGCAGTGAAGCGCTTCGGACTAGCCAGCAGTACTTC
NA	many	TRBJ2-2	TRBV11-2	CASSFSGAQNTGELFF	TGTGCCAGCAGCTTTTCAGGGGCGCAAAACACCGGGGAGCTGTTTTTT
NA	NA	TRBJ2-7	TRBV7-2	CASSLATTYEQYF	TGTGCCAGCAGCTTAGCTACGACCTACGAGCAGTACTTC
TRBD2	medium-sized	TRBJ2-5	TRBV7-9	CASSLAGGETQYF	TGTGCCAGCAGCTTAGCGGGGGGGGAGACCCAGTACTTC
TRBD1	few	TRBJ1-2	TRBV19	CASNRQGGRGYTF	TGTGCCAGTAATCGACAGGGGGGTCGCGGCTACACCTTC
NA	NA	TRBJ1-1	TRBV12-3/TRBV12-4	CASSLNRARTEAFF	TGTGCCAGCAGTTTAAACAGGGCTAGGACTGAAGCTTTCTTT
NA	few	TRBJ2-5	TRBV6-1	CASSYWETQYF	TGTGCCAGCAGTTATTGGGAGACCCAGTACTTC
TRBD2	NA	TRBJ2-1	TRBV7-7	CASSPTSGGYNEQFF	TGTGCTAGCAGCCCGACTAGCGGGGGTTACAATGAGCAGTTCTTC
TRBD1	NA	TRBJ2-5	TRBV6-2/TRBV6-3	CASQKGQGFKWLETQYF	TGTGCCAGCCAAAAAGGACAGGGATTCAAGTGGTTAGAGACCCAGTACTTC
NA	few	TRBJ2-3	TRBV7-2	CASSGATDTQYF	TGTGCCAGCAGCGGGGCGACAGATACGCAGTATTTT
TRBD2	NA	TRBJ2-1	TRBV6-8	CASTRGDGYNEQFF	TGTGCCAGCACGCGGGGGGACGGTTACAATGAGCAGTTCTTC
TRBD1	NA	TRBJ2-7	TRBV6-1	CASTQDRDSYEQYF	TGTGCCAGCACCCAGGACAGGGATTCCTACGAGCAGTACTTC
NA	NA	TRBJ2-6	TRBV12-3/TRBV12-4	CASSLRRAGANVLTF	TGTGCCAGCAGTTTAAGGAGGGCTGGGGCCAACGTCCTGACTTTC
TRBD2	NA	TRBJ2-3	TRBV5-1	CASSLSLAGGSTDTQYF	TGCGCCAGCAGCTTGTCTCTAGCGGGAGGTAGCACAGATACGCAGTATTTT
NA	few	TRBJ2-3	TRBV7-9	CASSLETGSDTQYF	TGTGCCAGCAGCTTAGAGACAGGTTCAGATACGCAGTATTTT
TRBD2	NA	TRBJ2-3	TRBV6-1	CASSEAGLAGDTQYF	TGTGCCAGCAGTGAAGCGGGACTAGCGGGAGATACGCAGTATTTT
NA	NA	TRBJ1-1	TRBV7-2	CASSSRGRAGEAFF	TGTGCCAGCAGCTCGCGGGGACGAGCTGGTGAAGCTTTCTTT
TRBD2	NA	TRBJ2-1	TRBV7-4	CASSFASGSQVSYNEQFF	TGTGCCAGCAGCTTCGCTAGCGGGAGTCAGGTATCCTACAATGAGCAGTTCTTC
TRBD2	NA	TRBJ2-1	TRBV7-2	CASSSTGTSYNEQFF	TGTGCCAGCAGCTCCACCGGGACTAGCTACAATGAGCAGTTCTTC
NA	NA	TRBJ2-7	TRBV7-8	CASSLTASPLHF	TGTGCCAGCAGCTTAACGGCGTCACCCCTCCACTTC
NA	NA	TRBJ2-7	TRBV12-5	CASGLVIGRSYEQYF	TGTGCTAGTGGTTTGGTAATCGGGAGATCCTACGAGCAGTACTTC
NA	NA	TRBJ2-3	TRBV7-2	CASSLVTKTDTQYF	TGTGCCAGCAGCTTAGTAACTAAAACAGATACGCAGTATTTT
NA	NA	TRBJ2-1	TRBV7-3	CASSLKGHLGNNEQFF	TGTGCCAGCAGCTTAAAAGGGCACCTAGGGAACAATGAGCAGTTCTTC
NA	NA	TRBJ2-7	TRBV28	CASSPPGGRNSPLHF	TGTGCCAGCAGTCCTCCGGGGGGCCGGAATTCACCCCTCCACTTC
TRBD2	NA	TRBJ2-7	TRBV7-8	CASSFLSGSLYEQYF	TGTGCCAGCAGCTTCCTTAGCGGGAGCCTTTACGAGCAGTACTTC
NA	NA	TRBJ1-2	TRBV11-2	CASSVIGVYTF	TGTGCCAGCAGTGTGATTGGGGTTTACACCTTC
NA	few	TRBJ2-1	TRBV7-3	CASSSTRNEQFF	TGTGCCAGCAGCTCGACACGGAATGAGCAGTTCTTC
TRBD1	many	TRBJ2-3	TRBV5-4	CASSLGEGGRDTQYF	TGTGCCAGCAGCTTGGGAGAAGGGGGCAGAGATACGCAGTATTTT
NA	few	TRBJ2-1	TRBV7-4	CASSPLNLGVHEQFF	TGTGCCAGCAGCCCGTTAAACCTAGGGGTCCACGAGCAGTTCTTC
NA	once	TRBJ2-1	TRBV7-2	CASSLAGRDSEQFF	TGTGCCAGCAGCTTAGCGGGAAGGGATAGTGAGCAGTTCTTC
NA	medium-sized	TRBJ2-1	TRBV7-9	CASTFSVRRLSSYNEQFF	TGTGCCAGCACCTTTAGTGTGCGAAGACTCTCATCCTACAATGAGCAGTTCTTC
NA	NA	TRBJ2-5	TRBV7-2	CASSLLETKTQYF	TGTGCCAGCAGCTTATTGGAGACTAAGACCCAGTACTTC
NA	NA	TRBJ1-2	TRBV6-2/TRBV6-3	CASSYPQGITPRGGKGYTF	TGTGCCAGCAGTTACCCCCAGGGTATAACCCCCCGGGGCGGGAAAGGCTACACCTTC
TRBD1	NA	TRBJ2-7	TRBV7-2	CASSLQTGMDEQYF	TGTGCCAGCAGCTTACAGACAGGGATGGACGAGCAGTACTTC
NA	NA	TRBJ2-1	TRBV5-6	CASSFLNEQFF	TGTGCCAGCAGCTTCCTCAATGAGCAGTTCTTC
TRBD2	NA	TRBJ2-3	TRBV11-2	CASSKGLAGEDTQYF	TGTGCCAGCAGCAAGGGACTAGCGGGAGAAGATACGCAGTATTTT
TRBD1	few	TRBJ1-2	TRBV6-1	CASSAQGGKYGYTF	TGTGCCAGCAGTGCACAGGGGGGAAAGTATGGCTACACCTTC
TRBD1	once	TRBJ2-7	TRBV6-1	CASGTGGFEQYF	TGTGCCAGCGGGACAGGGGGCTTCGAGCAGTACTTC
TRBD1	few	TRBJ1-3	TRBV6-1	CASSERQGEAGNTIYF	TGTGCCAGCAGTGAACGACAGGGAGAGGCTGGAAACACCATATATTTT
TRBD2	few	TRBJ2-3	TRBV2	CASNPAGDWGATDTQYF	TGTGCCAGCAATCCAGCGGGAGATTGGGGGGCCACAGATACGCAGTATTTT
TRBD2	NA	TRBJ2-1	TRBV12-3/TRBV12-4	CASSFGGRAISNEQFF	TGTGCCAGCAGTTTCGGCGGGAGGGCCATCAGTAATGAGCAGTTCTTC
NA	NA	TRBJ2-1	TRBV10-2	CASRPLLRLYEQFF	TGCGCCAGCAGGCCGCTGTTACGGCTCTACGAGCAGTTCTTC
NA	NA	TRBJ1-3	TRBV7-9	CASSSQETSSGNTIYF	TGTGCCAGCAGCTCACAGGAAACGAGCTCTGGAAACACCATATATTTT
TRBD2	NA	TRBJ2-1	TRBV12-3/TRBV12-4	CASSSIPGLAWYNEQFF	TGTGCCAGCAGTTCCATTCCGGGACTAGCGTGGTACAATGAGCAGTTCTTC
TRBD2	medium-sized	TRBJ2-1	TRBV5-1	CASSPKLAGEVVFF	TGCGCCAGCAGCCCGAAACTAGCGGGAGAGGTAGTGTTCTTC
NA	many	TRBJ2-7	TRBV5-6	CASSLWVEGNYEQYF	TGTGCCAGCAGCCTTTGGGTAGAAGGGAACTACGAGCAGTACTTC
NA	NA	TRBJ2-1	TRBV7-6	CASSPQDNEQFF	TGTGCCAGCAGCCCACAGGATAATGAGCAGTTCTTC
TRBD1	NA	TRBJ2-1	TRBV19	CASSRGNYNEQFF	TGTGCCAGTAGCAGGGGGAACTACAATGAGCAGTTCTTC
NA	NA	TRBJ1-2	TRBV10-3	CAISESRNDYGYTF	TGTGCCATCAGTGAGTCGCGAAACGACTATGGCTACACCTTC
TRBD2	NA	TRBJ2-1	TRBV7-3	CASSLAGGPISYNEQFF	TGTGCCAGCAGCTTAGCGGGGGGGCCTATTTCCTACAATGAGCAGTTCTTC
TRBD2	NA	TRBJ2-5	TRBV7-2	CASSLVPGTSGETQYF	TGTGCCAGCAGCTTAGTACCGGGGACTAGCGGAGAGACCCAGTACTTC
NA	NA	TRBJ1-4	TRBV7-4	CASSLVGTNEKLFF	TGTGCCAGCAGCTTAGTGGGAACTAATGAAAAACTGTTTTTT
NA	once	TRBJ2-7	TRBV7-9	CASSFRGDEQYF	TGTGCCAGCAGCTTCCGAGGCGATGAGCAGTACTTC
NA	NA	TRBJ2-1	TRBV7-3	CASSLTGPAEQFF	TGTGCCAGCAGCTTAACGGGGCCTGCTGAGCAGTTCTTC
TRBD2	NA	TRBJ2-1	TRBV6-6	CASRWPGLAGNNEQFF	TGTGCCAGCAGATGGCCGGGACTAGCGGGGAACAATGAGCAGTTCTTC